Here is one TCR beta chain with its context. The antigen is unknown. Sequencing used immunoSEQ multiplex PCR; TCRdb keeps in-frame clones, though not all of them. The table records more than 100,000 clones, 80% to 90% of them present only once. Trimming at V came to 2 bases and at J to 0 bases, leaving 11 bases not matched to a gene. Germline CDR1 is MGHRA and CDR2 is YSYEKL. CDR3 length: 19 amino acids. The sample originates from a study of T cell responses to AZD1222 COVID-19 vaccine. General study points: The study reported that nearly half of spike-specific TCRs target unmutated variant regions. There were mostly white British donors and more females than males, and clonal diversity was possibly underestimated. When two AZD1222 doses had been given, Spike-specific TCR breadth and depth rose. Just a handful of AZD1222 recipients were seropositive at baseline.

The sequence was obtained from an adult in good health. The specimen comprised peripheral blood, sampled on day 0 of AZD1222 vaccination. The genes are TRBV4-1 and TRBJ2-2; TRBD2 aligns across 8 bases. For the CDR3, the DNA is TGCGCCAGCAGCCAATTAGCGGGAAGTAGCTGGGCGAACACCGGGGAGCTGTTTTTT. Amino acids: CASSQLAGSSWANTGELFF.